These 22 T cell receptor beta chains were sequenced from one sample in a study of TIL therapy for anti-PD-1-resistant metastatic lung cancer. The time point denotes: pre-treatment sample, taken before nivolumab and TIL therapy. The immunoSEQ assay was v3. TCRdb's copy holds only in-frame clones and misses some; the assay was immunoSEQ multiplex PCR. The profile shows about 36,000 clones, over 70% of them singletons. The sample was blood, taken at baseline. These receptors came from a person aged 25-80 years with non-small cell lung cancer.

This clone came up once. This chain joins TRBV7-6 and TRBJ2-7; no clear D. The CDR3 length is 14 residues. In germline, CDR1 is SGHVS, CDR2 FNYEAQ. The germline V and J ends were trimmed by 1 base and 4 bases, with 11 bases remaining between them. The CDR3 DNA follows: TGTGCCAGCAGCTTAGGTCCTGTGGGTTACGAGCAGTACTTC. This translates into CASSLGPVGYEQYF.

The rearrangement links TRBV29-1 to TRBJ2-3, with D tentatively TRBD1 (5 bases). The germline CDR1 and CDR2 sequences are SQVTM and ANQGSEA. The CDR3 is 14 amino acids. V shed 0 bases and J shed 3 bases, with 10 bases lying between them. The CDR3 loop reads CSVEDPDSTDTQYF. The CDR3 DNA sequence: TGCAGCGTTGAAGACCCCGACAGTACAGATACGCAGTATTTT.

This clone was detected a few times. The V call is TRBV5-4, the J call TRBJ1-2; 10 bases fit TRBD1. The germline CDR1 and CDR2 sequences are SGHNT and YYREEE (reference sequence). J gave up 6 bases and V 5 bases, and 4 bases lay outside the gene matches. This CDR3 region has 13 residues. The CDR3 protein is CASRFGTGDGYTF. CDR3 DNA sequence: TGTGCCAGCAGGTTCGGGACAGGGGATGGCTACACCTTC.

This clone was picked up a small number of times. For the CDR3, the DNA is TGTGCCAGCGGCCAAGAAACGACAGGATTTGTCGCGGTCTATGGCTACACCTTC. It encodes CASGQETTGFVAVYGYTF. The J gene is TRBJ1-2, the V gene TRBV5-5; D is possibly TRBD1 (6 bases). The CDR3 runs 18 residues. CDR1 and CDR2 from the germline V gene are SGHKS and YYEKEE (reference sequence). The V and J ends lost 7 bases and 4 bases respectively, with 29 bases between them.

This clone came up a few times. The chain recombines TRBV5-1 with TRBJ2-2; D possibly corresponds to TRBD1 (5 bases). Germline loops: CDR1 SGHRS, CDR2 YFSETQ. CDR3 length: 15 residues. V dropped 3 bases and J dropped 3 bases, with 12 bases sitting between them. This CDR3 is CASSSLRGHTGELFF. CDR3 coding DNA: TGCGCCAGCAGCTCCTTAAGGGGTCACACCGGGGAGCTGTTTTTT.

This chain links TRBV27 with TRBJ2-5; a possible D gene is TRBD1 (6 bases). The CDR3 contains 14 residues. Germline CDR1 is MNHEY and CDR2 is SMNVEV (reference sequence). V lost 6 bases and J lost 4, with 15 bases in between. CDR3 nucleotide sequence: TGTGCCAGCAGCATACAGGGAGCGCGAGAGACCCAGTACTTC. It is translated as CASSIQGARETQYF.

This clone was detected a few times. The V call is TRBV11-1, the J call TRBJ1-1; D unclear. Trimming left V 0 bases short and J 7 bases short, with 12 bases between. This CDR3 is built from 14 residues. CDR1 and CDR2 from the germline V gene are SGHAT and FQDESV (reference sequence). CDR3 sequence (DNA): TGTGCCAGCAGCTTAGCGGGTCAGAGAAGTGAAGCTTTCTTT. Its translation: CASSLAGQRSEAFF.

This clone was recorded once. The DNA for the CDR3 is TGTGCCAGCAGCCGGTTAAACACCATATATTTT. Translation gives CASSRLNTIYF. The chain has TRBV2 and TRBJ1-3; no reliable D call. The CDR3 length is 11 residues. Trimming cost V 6 bases and J 6 bases, with 6 bases left between them. The germline V gene encodes CDR1 SNHLY and CDR2 FYNNEI.

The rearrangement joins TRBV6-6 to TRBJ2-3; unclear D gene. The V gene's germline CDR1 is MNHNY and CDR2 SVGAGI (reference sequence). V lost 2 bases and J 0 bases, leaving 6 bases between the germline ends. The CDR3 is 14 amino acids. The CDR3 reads CASSYQSSTDTQYF. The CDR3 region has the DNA TGTGCCAGCAGTTACCAGAGTAGCACAGATACGCAGTATTTT.

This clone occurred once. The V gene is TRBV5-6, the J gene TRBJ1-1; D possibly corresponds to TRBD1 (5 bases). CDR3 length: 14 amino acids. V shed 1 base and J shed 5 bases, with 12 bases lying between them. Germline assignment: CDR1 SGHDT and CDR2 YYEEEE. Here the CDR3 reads CASSLLGDLTEAFF. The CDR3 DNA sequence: TGTGCCAGCAGCTTGTTAGGGGACCTGACTGAAGCTTTCTTT.

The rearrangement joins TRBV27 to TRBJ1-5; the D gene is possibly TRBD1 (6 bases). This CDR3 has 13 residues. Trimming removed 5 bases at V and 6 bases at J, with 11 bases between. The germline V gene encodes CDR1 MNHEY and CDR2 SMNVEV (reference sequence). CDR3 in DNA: TGTGCCAGCAGTCGGTCAGGGGTTCAGCCCCAGCATTTT. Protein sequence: CASSRSGVQPQHF.

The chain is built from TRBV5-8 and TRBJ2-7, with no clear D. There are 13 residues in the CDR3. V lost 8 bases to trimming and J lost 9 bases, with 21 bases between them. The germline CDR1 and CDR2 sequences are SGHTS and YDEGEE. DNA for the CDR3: TGTGCCAGTAGACCCGGGCCCGTCCCCGTGCAGTACTTC. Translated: CASRPGPVPVQYF.

CDR3 bases: TGTGCCAGCAGCTTGGTTTTAACGGGAGAGAGAACCGGGGAGCTGTTTTTT. Translation: CASSLVLTGERTGELFF. The chain joins TRBV5-6 to TRBJ2-2; TRBD2 might be the D (6 bases). Trimming pared 0 bases from V and 5 bases from J, leaving 17 bases between. Germline V gene sequence: CDR1 SGHDT, CDR2 YYEEEE. The CDR3 extends over 17 amino acids. Full variable domain (remainder filled in from reference TRBV5-6 and TRBJ2-2): DAGVTQSPTHLIKTRGQQVTLRCSPKSGHDTVSWYQQALGQGPQFIFQYYEEEERQRGNFPDRFSGHQFPNYSSELNVNALLLGDSALYLCASSLVLTGERTGELFFGEGSRLTVL.

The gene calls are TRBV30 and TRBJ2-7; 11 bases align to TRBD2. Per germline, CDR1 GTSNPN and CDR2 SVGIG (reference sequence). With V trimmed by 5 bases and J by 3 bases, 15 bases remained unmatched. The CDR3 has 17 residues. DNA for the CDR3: TGTGCCTGGGCTGGGGCGAAACTAGCGGGAGTCCGCTACGAGCAGTACTTC. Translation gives CAWAGAKLAGVRYEQYF. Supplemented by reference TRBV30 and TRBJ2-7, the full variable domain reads SQTIHQWPATLVQPVGSPLSLECTVEGTSNPNLYWYRQAAGRGLQLLFYSVGIGQISSEVPQNLSASRPQDRQFILSSKKLLLSDSGFYLCAWAGAKLAGVRYEQYFGPGTRLTVT.

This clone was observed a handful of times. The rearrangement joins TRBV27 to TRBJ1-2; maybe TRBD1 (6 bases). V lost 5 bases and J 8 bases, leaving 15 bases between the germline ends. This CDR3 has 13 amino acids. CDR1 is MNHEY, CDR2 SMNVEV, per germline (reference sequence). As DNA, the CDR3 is TGTGCCAGCAGTCCACAGGGCCCGGGCGGCTACACCTTC. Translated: CASSPQGPGGYTF.

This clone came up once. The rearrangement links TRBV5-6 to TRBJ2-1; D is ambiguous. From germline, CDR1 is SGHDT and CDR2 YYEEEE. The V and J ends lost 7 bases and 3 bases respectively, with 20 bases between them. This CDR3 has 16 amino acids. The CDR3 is CASGRVFGGSYNEQFF. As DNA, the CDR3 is TGTGCCAGCGGTCGAGTTTTCGGCGGCAGCTACAATGAGCAGTTCTTC.

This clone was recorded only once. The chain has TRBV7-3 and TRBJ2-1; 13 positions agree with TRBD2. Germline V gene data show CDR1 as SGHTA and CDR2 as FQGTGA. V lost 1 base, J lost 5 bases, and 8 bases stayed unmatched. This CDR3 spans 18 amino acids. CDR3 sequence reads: CASSLSPSLAGGDNEQFF. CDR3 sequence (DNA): TGTGCCAGCAGCTTAAGTCCCTCACTAGCGGGAGGGGACAATGAGCAGTTCTTC.

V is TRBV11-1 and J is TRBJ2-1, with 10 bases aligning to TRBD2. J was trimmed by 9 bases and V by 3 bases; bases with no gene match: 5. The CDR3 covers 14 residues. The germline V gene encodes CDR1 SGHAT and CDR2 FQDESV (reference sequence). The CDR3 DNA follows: TGTGCCAGCAGCTTCCAGCGGGGGGGCAGTGAGCAGTTCTTC. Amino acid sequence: CASSFQRGGSEQFF.

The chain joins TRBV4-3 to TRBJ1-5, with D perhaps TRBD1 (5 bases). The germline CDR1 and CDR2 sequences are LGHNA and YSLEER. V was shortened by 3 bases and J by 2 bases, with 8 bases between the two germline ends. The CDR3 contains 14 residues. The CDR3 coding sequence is TGCGCCAGCAGCCAGTCCAGGGGCAATCAGCCCCAGCATTTT. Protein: CASSQSRGNQPQHF.

The CDR3 DNA is TGTGCCAGCAGCTCCTCATTACTAGTTCGCTCCTACAATGAGCAGTTCTTC. It yields the protein CASSSSLLVRSYNEQFF. This chain joins TRBV7-6 and TRBJ2-1; TRBD2 might be the D (5 bases). The CDR3 totals 17 residues. V was trimmed by 4 bases and J by 0 bases, leaving 16 bases between them. Germline CDR1 and CDR2: SGHVS and FNYEAQ.

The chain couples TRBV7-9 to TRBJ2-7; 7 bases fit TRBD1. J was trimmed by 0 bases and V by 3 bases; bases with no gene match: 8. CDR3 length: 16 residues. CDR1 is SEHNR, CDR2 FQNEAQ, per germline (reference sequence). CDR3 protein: CASSLLPGQSSYEQYF. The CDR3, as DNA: TGTGCCAGCAGCTTGTTACCGGGACAGAGCTCCTACGAGCAGTACTTC.

The CDR3: CASSPGTGGYEQYF. The CDR3, as DNA: TGTGCCAGCAGTCCGGGGACAGGGGGCTACGAGCAGTACTTC. This rearrangement joins TRBV25-1 to TRBJ2-7, with 11 bases aligning to TRBD1. Germline assignment: CDR1 MGHDK and CDR2 SYGVNS. V gave up 5 bases and J gave up 3 bases; unmatched junction bases: 3. CDR3 length: 14 residues.